This T cell receptor beta chain was identified in a study of T and B cells in COVID-19 patients. BIOMED2 TRB-A/B primer pools were used in multiplex TRB PCR. Via MiXCR, TCRdb re-called the multiplex PCR reads, giving one row per CDR3 protein. The profile shows approximately 8,000 distinct CDR3 sequences, about 27% of them singletons. From blood, 250-500 ng of genomic DNA served as TRB template. The germline gives CDR1 SQVTM, CDR2 ANQGSEA. The V gene lost 5 bases and the J gene lost 2 bases, with 12 bases spanning the gap. This CDR3 has 13 residues. The specimen sequenced was blood. The chain couples TRBV29-1 to TRBJ2-5; D not resolved. This TCR derives from a human donor with active COVID-19. Here the CDR3 DNA reads TGCAGCGTTTATATTAGGTTTCAAGAGACCCAGTACTTC. This gives the protein CSVYIRFQETQYF.